The 10 T cell receptor beta chains in this list originate from one sample, sequenced in a study of cytomegalovirus exposure and HLA in healthy donors. Both 60 Vbeta primers and 13 Jbeta primers went into the PCR. The repertoire was sequenced with immunoSEQ multiplex PCR; TCRdb's copy has only in-frame clones and lacks some. Among about 100,000 clones listed, 82% were seen once. Sequencing input: PBMCs. The receptor source for this set is a man aged 30-40 years in good health and CMV-seropositive.

The chain joins TRBV27 to TRBJ1-1; 7 bases map to TRBD1. CDR3 length: 17 amino acids. V shed 2 bases and J 2 bases; nucleotides not matched to a gene: 11. The germline gives CDR1 MNHEY, CDR2 SMNVEV (reference sequence). The CDR3 nucleotides read TGTGCCAGCAGTTTACAAATTGGACAGGCGGGAAACACTGAAGCTTTCTTT. This encodes CASSLQIGQAGNTEAFF.

This clone came up a few times. The gene calls are TRBV5-1 and TRBJ2-7, with a weak D call TRBD2 (7 bases). The germline CDR1 and CDR2 sequences are SGHRS and YFSETQ. The CDR3 has 15 amino acids. Trimming removed 4 bases at V and 2 bases at J, with 16 bases between. DNA for the CDR3: TGCGCCAGCAGCATTGGGGGGGGCCAGGCCTACGAGCAGTACTTC. Amino acid sequence: CASSIGGGQAYEQYF.

V usage is TRBV5-1 and J usage is TRBJ2-1, with 11 bases that match TRBD2. V lost 2 bases to trimming and J lost 0 bases; unmatched junction nucleotides: 7. Germline values: CDR1 SGHRS, CDR2 YFSETQ. The CDR3 contains 18 residues. CDR3 coding DNA: TGCGCCAGCAGCTTCGGGACTAGCGGTTCGAGCTCCTACAATGAGCAGTTCTTC. This gives the protein CASSFGTSGSSSYNEQFF.

This sequence joins TRBV27 and TRBJ1-1, with D possibly TRBD1 on 5 matching bases. Germline V CDR1 and CDR2: MNHEY, SMNVEV (reference sequence). The CDR3 has 12 residues. Trimming pared 5 bases from V and 7 bases from J, leaving 11 bases between. The CDR3 DNA reads TGTGCCAGCAGTCTGGGGGGGAGTGAAGCTTTCTTT. This gives the protein CASSLGGSEAFF.

This clone appeared once. The chain recombines TRBV5-1 with TRBJ2-1; 15 nucleotides match TRBD2. Germline V gene data show CDR1 as SGHRS and CDR2 as YFSETQ. This CDR3 is built from 15 residues. The V gene end was trimmed by 4 bases and the J gene end by 10 bases; junction bases not matched to a gene: 6. This chain's CDR3 is CASSTGLAGGGEQFF. DNA of the CDR3: TGCGCCAGCAGCACGGGACTAGCGGGGGGCGGAGAGCAGTTCTTC.

The chain is built from TRBV30 and TRBJ2-5; 10 nucleotides match TRBD1. The end of the DNA aligns better with TRBJ2-7, so the J call may be wrong. The CDR3 consists of 12 residues. Per germline, CDR1 GTSNPN and CDR2 SVGIG (reference sequence). The CDR3 sequence: CALGQGSYEQYF. DNA of the CDR3: TGTGCCTTGGGACAGGGGTCCTACGAGCAGTACTTC.

This chain connects TRBV7-8 to TRBJ1-4, with 10 bases that match TRBD1. V lost 4 bases to trimming and J lost 5 bases; unmatched junction nucleotides: 13. CDR1 and CDR2 from the germline V gene are SGHVS and FQNEAQ. The CDR3 is 18 amino acids. Here the CDR3 DNA reads TGTGCCAGCAGCTCCGCGACAGGGGGCCGGGGATTAAATGAAAAACTGTTTTTT. Its translation is CASSSATGGRGLNEKLFF.

The chain recombines TRBV5-1 with TRBJ2-7; the match to TRBD2 covers 11 bases. Trimming at V came to 6 bases and at J to 5 bases, leaving 4 bases not matched to a gene. Germline lookup yields CDR1 SGHRS and CDR2 YFSETQ. CDR3 size: 13 residues. Here the CDR3 reads CASNIAGGHEQYF. The CDR3 DNA reads as TGCGCCAGCAACATAGCGGGGGGGCACGAGCAGTACTTC.

J is TRBJ2-7 and V is TRBV11-2; D is unresolved. V was shortened by 5 bases and J by 10 bases, with 12 bases between the two germline ends. This CDR3 comprises 11 residues. In germline, CDR1 is SGHAT, CDR2 FQNNGV. This CDR3 reads CASSPLWLQYF. CDR3 in DNA: TGTGCCAGCAGCCCCCTATGGTTACAGTACTTC.

The chain links TRBV15 to TRBJ2-5, with TRBD1 matching 7 bases. Germline V gives CDR1 LNHNV, CDR2 YYDKDF (reference sequence). V lost 0 bases, J lost 2 bases, and 3 bases stayed unmatched. This CDR3 has 15 amino acids. CDR3 amino acids: CATSRDRDRQETQYF. Here the CDR3 DNA reads TGTGCCACCAGCAGAGACCGGGACAGACAAGAGACCCAGTACTTC.